One sample yielded the 18 T cell receptor beta chains listed below, sequenced in a study of T-cell reconstitution after alpha-beta-depleted transplantation in children. Unique molecular identifiers tagged the TCRbeta library. TCRdb itself ran the PCR reads through MiXCR, one entry per CDR3 protein. The sample shows roughly 400,000 distinct CDR3 sequences, just over 20% of them seen only once. Here the sequenced sample was PBMCs from the stem cell graft donor, taken from the stem cell graft. Every receptor here comes from a human donor who donated a stem cell graft to a child with acute myeloid leukemia.

As to this clonotype: Just one base apart from a much larger clone, this may be a read error. The chain joins TRBV29-1 to TRBJ2-3; D is unresolved. In germline, CDR1 is SQVTM, CDR2 ANQGSEA. The CDR3 consists of 14 residues. The CDR3 region has the DNA TGCAACGTTGTGTGGCGAATCAGCACAGATACGCAGTATTTT. It specifies CNVVWRISTDTQYF.

V gene TRBV7-6 combines with J gene TRBJ2-3; D tentatively fits TRBD1 or TRBD2 (6 bases each). CDR3 length: 14 residues. The V and J ends lost 3 bases and 6 bases respectively, with 13 bases between them. Germline-derived CDR1 and CDR2 are SGHVS and FNYEAQ. CDR3 sequence (DNA): TGTGCCAGCAGCTTCGGAGGGGGGCGGGATACGCAGTATTTT. Amino acids: CASSFGGGRDTQYF. The full variable domain, its missing parts supplied by reference TRBV7-6 and TRBJ2-3, is GAGVSQSPRYKVTKRGQDVALRCDPISGHVSLYWYRQALGQGPEFLTYFNYEAQQDKSGLPNDRFSAERPEGSISTLTIQRTEQRDSAMYRCASSFGGGRDTQYFGPGTRLTVL.

This clonotype showed up many times. CDR3 bases: TGTGCCAGCAGGCCGAGCGGGGACAAGCAGTTCTTC. This translates into CASRPSGDKQFF. The chain links TRBV12-3 or TRBV12-4 to TRBJ2-1, with D tentatively TRBD2 (7 bases). V dropped 6 bases and J dropped 11 bases, with 14 bases sitting between them. The CDR3 spans 12 residues.

The gene calls are TRBV28 and TRBJ2-5, with D possibly being TRBD2 (5 bases). Germline V gene data show CDR1 as MDHEN and CDR2 as SYDVKM. The CDR3 totals 12 residues. Trimming shortened V by 4 bases and J by 7 bases, and 10 bases separated the two germline ends. CDR3 loop: CASSSPRGTQYF. The CDR3 DNA reads TGTGCCAGCAGTTCCCCACGGGGGACCCAGTACTTC.

The chain links TRBV20-1 to TRBJ2-3; D is uncertain. This CDR3 comprises 13 residues. Germline-derived CDR1 and CDR2 are DFQATT and SNEGSKA (reference sequence). Trimming removed 4 bases from V and 0 bases from J, with 8 bases in between. CDR3 sequence (DNA): TGCAGTGCTACATCGGAGAGCACAGATACGCAGTATTTT. Amino acids: CSATSESTDTQYF.

This clonotype was detected many times. The chain has TRBV28 and TRBJ2-1; 7 bases match TRBD1. This CDR3 is built from 15 residues. V lost 6 bases, J lost 2 bases, and 7 bases stayed unmatched. Germline V gene data show CDR1 as MDHEN and CDR2 as SYDVKM. The CDR3 sequence: CASRQDRDTYNEQFF. The CDR3 nucleotides read TGTGCCAGCAGACAAGACAGGGATACCTACAATGAGCAGTTCTTC.

V gene TRBV7-2 combines with J gene TRBJ1-2; D is uncertain. The germline V gene has CDR1 SGHTA and CDR2 FQGNSA. This CDR3 has 13 residues. Trimming removed 1 base from V and 8 bases from J, with 11 bases in between. The chain's CDR3 is CASSLVAALGYTF. CDR3 sequence (DNA): TGTGCCAGCAGCTTAGTCGCAGCTTTGGGCTACACCTTC.

This clonotype was recorded at least ten times. This chain uses TRBV29-1 with TRBJ2-3; D not resolved. CDR1 is SQVTM and CDR2 is ANQGSEA in the germline V gene. This CDR3 is 12 amino acids long. The V end lost 3 bases, the J end lost 4 bases, and 8 bases lay between the germline ends. This chain's CDR3 is CSVEGIADTQYF. CDR3 sequence (DNA): TGCAGCGTTGAGGGGATTGCAGATACGCAGTATTTT.

This chain joins TRBV7-9 and TRBJ2-7; D may correspond to TRBD1 or TRBD2 (7 bases each). CDR1 is SEHNR, CDR2 FQNEAQ, per germline (reference sequence). The CDR3 runs to 15 residues. V lost 5 bases and J lost 6, with 20 bases in between. CDR3 bases: TGTGCCAGCAGCACAAACGACAGGGAGGGCACCGAGCAGTACTTC. It yields the protein CASSTNDREGTEQYF.

This clonotype was picked up many times. The CDR3 bases are TGTGCCACCAGTGACCACGCGGAGACCCAGTACTTC. Protein sequence: CATSDHAETQYF. This rearrangement joins TRBV24-1 to TRBJ2-5; unclear D gene. CDR3 size: 12 residues. CDR1 is KGHDR, CDR2 SFDVKD, per germline. V shed 4 bases and J shed 5 bases, with 7 bases lying between them.

This clonotype was observed many times. The chain combines TRBV20-1 with TRBJ1-2; D possibly corresponds to TRBD1 (5 bases). Germline V gene data show CDR1 as DFQATT and CDR2 as SNEGSKA (reference sequence). The CDR3 contains 13 residues. The CDR3 region is CRGNGDANYGYTF. The CDR3 nucleotides read TGCAGGGGGAACGGGGACGCTAACTATGGCTACACCTTC.

In this sample, this clonotype turned up many times. The V gene is TRBV29-1, the J gene TRBJ2-5; 7 bases are shared with TRBD1. Per the germline V gene, CDR1 is SQVTM and CDR2 is ANQGSEA. Trimming took 7 bases from V and 2 from J; bases not matched to a gene: 25. CDR3 length equals 19 residues. The CDR3 bases are TGCAGCGCACGACGAGGACAGGTTCTTGGGGCACTTCTTCAAGAGACCCAGTACTTC. Translating it yields CSARRGQVLGALLQETQYF.

This clonotype was seen only a few times. The chain employs TRBV20-1 and TRBJ2-7; the D gene is possibly TRBD2 (5 bases). CDR1 is DFQATT, CDR2 SNEGSKA, per germline (reference sequence). The CDR3 covers 14 residues. The V and J ends lost 5 bases and 6 bases respectively, with 20 bases between them. This chain's CDR3 is CSARSAEGRGEQYF. CDR3 nucleotides: TGCAGTGCTCGGTCGGCGGAAGGACGGGGCGAGCAGTACTTC.

The genes are TRBV27 and TRBJ1-1; D remains ambiguous. CDR1 MNHEY and CDR2 SMNVEV come from the germline V gene (reference sequence). The CDR3 spans 13 residues. Trimming shortened V by 8 bases and J by 0 bases, and 10 bases separated the two germline ends. The CDR3 DNA sequence: TGTGCCAGCGGTACTCAGATGAACACTGAAGCTTTCTTT. Protein: CASGTQMNTEAFF.

This sequence joins TRBV29-1 and TRBJ1-1, with D unresolved. The CDR3 spans 11 residues. V lost 2 bases and J 6 bases, leaving 7 bases between the germline ends. In germline, CDR1 is SQVTM, CDR2 ANQGSEA. The CDR3 reads CSVEPGAEAFF. CDR3 in DNA: TGCAGCGTTGAACCGGGAGCTGAAGCTTTCTTT.

In this sample, this clonotype turned up many times. CDR3 region: CASSPWTAQNTEAFF. The CDR3 nucleotides are TGTGCCAGCAGTCCCTGGACGGCCCAGAACACTGAAGCTTTCTTT. J is TRBJ1-1 and V is TRBV12-3 or TRBV12-4; D call uncertain. V shed 5 bases and J shed 1 base, with 14 bases lying between them. The CDR3 has 15 residues.

This clonotype was detected ten times or more. Sequence at one end of the junction differs from germline and may be a read error. The CDR3 DNA follows: TGCAGTGTTAGAGGAGCGGGCTCGAACACTGAAGCTTTCTTT. Translating gives CSVRGAGSNTEAFF. V gene TRBV20-1 combines with J gene TRBJ1-1; D gene ambiguous. The germline gives CDR1 DFQATT, CDR2 SNEGSKA (reference sequence). The CDR3 spans 14 residues.

This clonotype was detected many times. The V gene is TRBV6-5, the J gene TRBJ2-2; 11 nucleotides agree with TRBD2. The germline CDR1 and CDR2 sequences are MNHEY and SVGAGI. This CDR3 region has 17 residues. J lost 5 bases, V lost 0 bases, and 5 bases had no gene match. CDR3 sequence reads: CASSYSKLAGDTGELFF. CDR3 bases: TGTGCCAGCAGTTACTCGAAACTAGCGGGAGATACCGGGGAGCTGTTTTTT.